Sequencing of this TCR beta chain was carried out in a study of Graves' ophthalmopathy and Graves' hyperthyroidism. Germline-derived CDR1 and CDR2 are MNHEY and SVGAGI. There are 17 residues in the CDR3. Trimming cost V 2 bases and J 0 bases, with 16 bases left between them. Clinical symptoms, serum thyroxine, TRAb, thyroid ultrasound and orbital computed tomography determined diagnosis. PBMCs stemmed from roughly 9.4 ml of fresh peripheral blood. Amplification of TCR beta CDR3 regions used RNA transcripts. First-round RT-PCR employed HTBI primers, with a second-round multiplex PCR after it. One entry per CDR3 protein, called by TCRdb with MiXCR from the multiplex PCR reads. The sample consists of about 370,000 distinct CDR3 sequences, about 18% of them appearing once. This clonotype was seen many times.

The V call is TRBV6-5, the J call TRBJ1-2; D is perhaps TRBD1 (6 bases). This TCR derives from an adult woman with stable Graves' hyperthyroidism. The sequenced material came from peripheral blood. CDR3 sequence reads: CASSYIDPGAANYGYTF. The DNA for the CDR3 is TGTGCCAGCAGTTACATCGACCCGGGGGCGGCTAACTATGGCTACACCTTC.